Listed below are T cell receptor beta chains from one sample, sequenced in a study of cytotoxic CD8 clonotypes in ibrutinib-treated CLL. Data came from immunoSEQ multiplex PCR; TCRdb stores just in-frame clones and leaves some out. The sample lists 15,000 to 20,000 clones, more than 65% occurring once. The sample was PBMCs, taken before ibrutinib treatment. The receptors originated from a human donor with chronic lymphocytic leukemia. CDR3s include the opening cysteine and the closing phenylalanine or tryptophan. D genes are given only for firm matches. A clone size is listed for some rows: how often the clone was seen (once, few, many), or a class if it is expanded.

j_gene	v_gene	abundance	d_gene	CDR3nt	CDR3aa
TRBJ1-1	TRBV18	.	.	TGTGCCAGCGCCGCAGGGAGGTCCACTGAAGCTTTCTTT	CASAAGRSTEAFF
TRBJ2-3	TRBV6-5	.	.	TGTGCCAGCACCGGGATCCTCAGAGGCACAGATACGCAGTATTTT	CASTGILRGTDTQYF
TRBJ1-4	TRBV28	.	.	TGTGCCAGCAGGGAGGGAGTCGGTGAAAAACTGTTTTTT	CASREGVGEKLFF
TRBJ1-2	TRBV11-2	.	.	TGTGCCAGCGGGAGGAGGAACTATGGCTACACCTTC	CASGRRNYGYTF
TRBJ2-5	TRBV19	medium-sized	TRBD2	TGTGCCAGTAGCGTTAGCGGGGGCTGGGGGGAGACCCAGTACTTC	CASSVSGGWGETQYF
TRBJ1-5	TRBV2	.	.	TGTGCCAGCAGTGAATACAGTTATAGCAATCAGCCCCAGCATTTT	CASSEYSYSNQPQHF
TRBJ2-5	TRBV10-3	.	TRBD1	TGTGCCATCAGTGAGTCGGGACAGTCGATCCAAGAGACCCAGTACTTC	CAISESGQSIQETQYF
TRBJ2-4	TRBV2	.	.	TGTGCCAGCAGTCCGGGGGATAAAAACATTCAGTACTTC	CASSPGDKNIQYF
TRBJ1-2	TRBV28	.	.	TGTGCCAGCAGTTCTGCCCCGTTGGGGATCTATGGCTACACCTTC	CASSSAPLGIYGYTF
TRBJ2-2	TRBV20-1	.	.	TGCAGTGGGGAACAAGGCGGGGAGCTGTTTTTT	CSGEQGGELFF
TRBJ1-1	TRBV12-2	.	.	TGTGCAAGTCGCTCTTGGACAGGGAACACTGAAGCTTTCTTT	CASRSWTGNTEAFF
TRBJ2-1	TRBV9	.	TRBD2	TGTGCCAGCAGCGTAGTAAGCGGGGAGAAGCAGTTCTTC	CASSVVSGEKQFF
TRBJ1-5	TRBV7-2	.	.	TGTGCCAGCAGCGCCGACAGTTCGCGGGATCAGCCCCAGCATTTT	CASSADSSRDQPQHF
TRBJ1-1	TRBV7-3	.	TRBD1	TGTGCCAGCCGACAGGGGGGGAACACTGAAGCTTTCTTT	CASRQGGNTEAFF
TRBJ1-6	TRBV27	.	.	TGTGCCAGCAGTTTAGCTCCGGCGGACACTCACAATTCACCCCTCCACTTT	CASSLAPADTHNSPLHF
TRBJ2-7	TRBV18	.	TRBD1	TGTGCCAGCTCACCATCGAATCGAAGGGGGCACTACGAGCAGTACTTC	CASSPSNRRGHYEQYF
TRBJ1-6	TRBV19	.	.	TGTGCCAGTAGTAACGACCTCTATAATTCACCCCTCCACTTT	CASSNDLYNSPLHF
TRBJ1-6	TRBV19	.	TRBD1	TGTGCCAGTAGTACCGGGACAGATAATTCACCCCTCCACTTT	CASSTGTDNSPLHF
TRBJ1-2	TRBV2	.	.	TGTGCCAGCAGTGCAAACAGGGCATTGGATGGCTACACCTTC	CASSANRALDGYTF
TRBJ2-5	TRBV30	once	TRBD2	TGTGCCTGGAGTCGGGCTAGCGGGGGAGAGACCCAGTACTTC	CAWSRASGGETQYF
TRBJ2-1	TRBV5-5	.	.	TGTGCCAGCAGCTTGGAGGGGAGCTCCTACAATGAGCAGTTCTTC	CASSLEGSSYNEQFF
TRBJ1-3	TRBV7-2	.	.	TGTGCCAGCAGCTGGCGGCAGGTCAGAGCAGGAAACACCATATATTTT	CASSWRQVRAGNTIYF
TRBJ2-7	TRBV5-4	.	.	TGTGCCAGCAGCTTGGCCAGAGAGACCTACGAGCAGTACTTC	CASSLARETYEQYF
TRBJ2-7	TRBV28	.	.	TGTGCCAGCAGTTTTCCCCTCCCCGCGACACGTCTAAGGTTCGAGCAGTACTTC	CASSFPLPATRLRFEQYF
TRBJ2-5	TRBV7-9	.	.	TGTGCCAGCGGGTCGGAACAAGAGACCCAGTACTTC	CASGSEQETQYF
TRBJ2-7	TRBV5-4	.	.	TGTGCCAGCAGAGCGGACAGCTCCTACGAGCAGTACTTC	CASRADSSYEQYF